The 17 T cell receptor beta chains given below trace back to one sample, sequenced in a study of response to subunit inactivated influenza vaccine. MiXCR, applied by TCRdb to the RT-PCR reads, yields one record per CDR3 protein. Among just over 300,000 distinct CDR3 sequences listed, around a fifth were seen once. The sequencing here drew on PBMCs from blood, taken 21 months after vaccination. These receptors were obtained from a man between 50 and 75 years old who received an inactivated influenza vaccine.

The chain links TRBV7-9 to TRBJ1-1; D gene ambiguous. Deletions cut 1 base from V and 5 bases from J, with 14 bases between. CDR1 is SEHNR and CDR2 is FQNEAQ in the germline V gene (reference sequence). This CDR3 is 15 amino acids long. The CDR3 coding sequence is TGTGCCAGCAGCTTAGAGTTCACCCGGGGAACTGAAGCTTTCTTT. Amino acids: CASSLEFTRGTEAFF.

This clonotype was seen a handful of times. This chain joins TRBV6-2 or TRBV6-3 and TRBJ1-2; D not resolved. The V and J ends lost 5 bases and 3 bases respectively, with 10 bases between them. Germline CDR1 MNHEY, CDR2 SVGEGT. This CDR3 has 13 residues. The CDR3 nucleotides read TGTGCCAGCAGTCAACAGTTGGACTATGGCTACACCTTC. Translating it yields CASSQQLDYGYTF.

J is TRBJ1-2 and V is TRBV20-1; D is unclear. In germline, CDR1 is DFQATT, CDR2 SNEGSKA (reference sequence). The CDR3 loop spans 16 amino acids. The germline V and J ends were trimmed by 3 bases and 4 bases, with 21 bases remaining between them. This chain's CDR3 is CSARHVKLTKFYGYTF. CDR3 coding DNA: TGCAGTGCTAGGCACGTAAAGCTCACAAAATTCTATGGCTACACCTTC.

This clonotype was seen ten or more times. This chain connects TRBV20-1 to TRBJ1-2, with TRBD1 as a possible D gene (5 bases). Germline lookup yields CDR1 DFQATT and CDR2 SNEGSKA (reference sequence). The CDR3 length is 14 residues. Trimming stripped 3 bases from V and 5 bases from J, with 16 bases between. The CDR3 is CSASPQGRGYGYTF. The CDR3, as DNA: TGCAGTGCTAGTCCCCAGGGCCGTGGGTATGGCTACACCTTC.

V and J are TRBV5-6 and TRBJ1-6; D is undetermined. This CDR3 is 14 amino acids long. Trimming stripped 5 bases from V and 6 bases from J, with 12 bases between. Germline CDR1 is SGHDT and CDR2 is YYEEEE. CDR3 nucleotides: TGTGCCAGCAGTTTACCGGCTTCTAATTCACCCCTCCACTTT. It encodes CASSLPASNSPLHF.

The chain couples TRBV2 to TRBJ2-3; D may be TRBD1 or TRBD2 (5 bases each). Germline V gene sequence: CDR1 SNHLY, CDR2 FYNNEI. Trimming took 7 bases from V and 4 from J, leaving 12 bases between them. The CDR3 is 13 amino acids. CDR3 bases: TGTGCCAGCATTTTCGAGGGGCCAGATACGCAGTATTTT. Protein product: CASIFEGPDTQYF. The whole variable domain, remainder taken from reference TRBV2 and TRBJ2-3, is EPEVTQTPSHQVTQMGQEVILRCVPISNHLYFYWYRQILGQKVEFLVSFYNNEISEKSEIFDDQFSVERPDGSNFTLKIRSTKLEDSAMYFCASIFEGPDTQYFGPGTRLTVL.

This clonotype has a handful of counts. The rearrangement links TRBV11-2 to TRBJ1-2; TRBD1 aligns across 10 bases. V shed 1 base and J 8 bases; nucleotides not matched to a gene: 4. The V gene's germline CDR1 is SGHAT and CDR2 FQNNGV. The CDR3 has 14 amino acids. The chain's CDR3 is CASSLVGQGNGYTF. Here the CDR3 DNA reads TGTGCCAGCAGCTTAGTGGGACAGGGGAACGGCTACACCTTC.

In its sample, this clonotype was seen a few times. V usage is TRBV6-2 or TRBV6-3 and J usage is TRBJ2-5; 7 bases fit TRBD2. The CDR3 is 15 residues long. The junction had 5 bases not matched to a gene; V was cut back by 0 bases and J by 4 bases. From germline, CDR1 is MNHEY and CDR2 SVGEGT. The CDR3 DNA is TGTGCCAGCAGTTACTCGGGGGGGACCCCAGAGACCCAGTACTTC. Translating it yields CASSYSGGTPETQYF.

V and J are TRBV11-1 and TRBJ2-1; possible D gene TRBD2, 6 bases. V dropped 1 base and J dropped 12 bases, with 22 bases sitting between them. CDR1 is SGHAT, CDR2 FQDESV, per germline (reference sequence). The CDR3 sequence is 16 residues long. CDR3 nucleotide sequence: TGTGCCAGCAGCTTAGTGGGGGGAACCTCTGATCGGGGGCAGTTCTTC. Amino acid sequence: CASSLVGGTSDRGQFF.

The table lists this clonotype with a few counts. The chain joins TRBV10-3 to TRBJ2-5; 8 bases are a match to TRBD1. The J segment lost 5 bases and the V segment lost 0 bases, leaving 5 bases of the junction unmatched. The germline gives CDR1 ENHRY, CDR2 SYGVKD. The CDR3 is 15 amino acids. As DNA, the CDR3 is TGTGCCATCAGTGAGTCACGCAGGGGGCTTGAGACCCAGTACTTC. Amino acids: CAISESRRGLETQYF.

This clonotype was seen only a few times. This chain joins TRBV24-1 and TRBJ2-1; D is possibly TRBD1 (5 bases). Germline CDR1 reads KGHDR; CDR2 reads SFDVKD. The CDR3 extends over 15 amino acids. Trimming removed 1 base from V and 6 bases from J, with 12 bases in between. The CDR3 protein is CATSDLNRSPNEQFF. CDR3 DNA: TGTGCCACCAGTGATTTAAACAGGAGTCCCAATGAGCAGTTCTTC.

Remarks on this clonotype: An end of the junction does not agree with germline; a read error may underlie this. J is TRBJ2-3 and V is TRBV6-5; tentatively, D is TRBD1 (6 bases). The CDR3 is made up of 15 amino acids. The V gene's germline CDR1 is MNHEY and CDR2 SVGAGI. The CDR3 DNA reads as TGTGCCAGCAGTTACTGGGCAGGGGAATCAGATATGCAGTATTTT. Amino acid sequence: CASSYWAGESDMQYF.

The V call is TRBV20-1, the J call TRBJ2-7; 8 bases match TRBD2. V dropped 6 bases and J dropped 2; count of bases not matched to a gene: 9. CDR1 DFQATT and CDR2 SNEGSKA come from the germline V gene (reference sequence). The CDR3 runs to 14 residues. CDR3 residues: CSAYPTAGAYEQYF. CDR3 nucleotides: TGCAGTGCATACCCCACAGCGGGAGCCTACGAGCAGTACTTC.

The chain has TRBV29-1 and TRBJ1-2; tentative D call: TRBD1 (6 bases). The CDR3 contains 15 residues. The V and J ends lost 1 base and 6 bases respectively, with 18 bases between them. From germline, CDR1 is SQVTM and CDR2 ANQGSEA. The CDR3 is CSVEGPRGAGDGYTF. The CDR3, as DNA: TGCAGCGTTGAAGGTCCTCGAGGGGCAGGGGATGGCTACACCTTC.

The chain is built from TRBV6-2 or TRBV6-3 and TRBJ2-6; D gene unclear. The V gene lost 9 bases and the J gene lost 0 bases, with 12 bases spanning the gap. The CDR3 is 15 residues long. Germline CDR1 is MNHEY and CDR2 is SVGEGT. This CDR3 is CASENGFSGANVLTF. The CDR3 DNA reads TGTGCCAGTGAGAACGGGTTCTCTGGGGCCAACGTCCTGACTTTC.

This sequence joins TRBV24-1 and TRBJ1-5, with D tentatively TRBD1 (5 bases). Trimming took 4 bases from V and 6 from J, leaving 9 bases between them. This CDR3 region has 13 residues. Germline V gives CDR1 KGHDR, CDR2 SFDVKD. The CDR3 region has the DNA TGTGCCACCAGTGAAGCGGGGGTTCAGCCCCAGCATTTT. Encoded protein: CATSEAGVQPQHF.

This clonotype came up many times. The chain is built from TRBV12-3 or TRBV12-4 and TRBJ1-1, with TRBD1 as a possible D gene (6 bases). CDR3 length: 15 amino acids. V dropped 5 bases and J dropped 3 bases, with 16 bases sitting between them. DNA of the CDR3: TGTGCCAGCAGTGATTCCGGGGGCTCGCACACTGAAGCTTTCTTT. Its translation is CASSDSGGSHTEAFF.